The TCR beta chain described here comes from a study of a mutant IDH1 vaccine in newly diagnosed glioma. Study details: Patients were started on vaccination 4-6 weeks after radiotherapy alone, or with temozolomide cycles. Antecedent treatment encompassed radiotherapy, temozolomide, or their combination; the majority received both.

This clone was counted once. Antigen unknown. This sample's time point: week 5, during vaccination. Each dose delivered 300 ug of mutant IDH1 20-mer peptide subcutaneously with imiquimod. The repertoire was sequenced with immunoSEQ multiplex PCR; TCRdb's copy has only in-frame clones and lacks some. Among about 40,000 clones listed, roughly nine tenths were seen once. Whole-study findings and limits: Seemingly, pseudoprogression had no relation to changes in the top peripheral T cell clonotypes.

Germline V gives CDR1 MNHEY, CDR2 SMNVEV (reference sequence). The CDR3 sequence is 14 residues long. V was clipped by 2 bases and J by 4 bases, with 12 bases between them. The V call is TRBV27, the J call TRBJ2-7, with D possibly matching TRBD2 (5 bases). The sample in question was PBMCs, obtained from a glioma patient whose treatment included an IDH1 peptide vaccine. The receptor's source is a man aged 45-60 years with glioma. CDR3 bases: TGTGCCAGCAGTTTAGGTGGGAGCCGTTACGAGCAGTACTTC. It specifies CASSLGGSRYEQYF.